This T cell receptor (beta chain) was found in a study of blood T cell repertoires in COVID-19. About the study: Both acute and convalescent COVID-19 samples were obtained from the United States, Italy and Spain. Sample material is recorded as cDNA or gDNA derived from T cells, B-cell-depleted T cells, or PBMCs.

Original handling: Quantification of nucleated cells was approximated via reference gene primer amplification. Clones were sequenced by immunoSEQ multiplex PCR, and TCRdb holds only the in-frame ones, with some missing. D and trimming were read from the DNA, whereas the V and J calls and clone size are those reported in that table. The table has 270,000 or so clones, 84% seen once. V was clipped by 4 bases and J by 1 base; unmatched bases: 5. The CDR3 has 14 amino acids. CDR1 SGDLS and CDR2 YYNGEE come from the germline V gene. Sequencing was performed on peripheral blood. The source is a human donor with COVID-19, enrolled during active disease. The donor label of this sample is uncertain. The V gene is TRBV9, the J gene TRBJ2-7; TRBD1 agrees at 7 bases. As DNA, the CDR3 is TGTGCCAGCAGCCCTATGACAGGGTCCTACGAGCAGTACTTC. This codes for CASSPMTGSYEQYF.